These 30 T cell receptor beta chains originate from one sample sequenced in a study of blood T cells in healthy people across ages. Alongside a J-beta primer mix, a sample-barcoded 5' primer served in a second PCR lasting 7 to 11 cycles. TCRdb reprocessed the 5' RACE reads via MiXCR and lists one record per CDR3 protein. The table shows around 650,000 distinct CDR3 sequences, with roughly 41% occurring only once. Sequencing was performed on blood. Every receptor here comes from a man older than 75 in good health.

This clonotype appeared many times. The V call is TRBV7-2, the J call TRBJ2-3, with D possibly matching TRBD2 (5 bases). The V gene lost 3 bases and the J gene lost 1 base, with 11 bases spanning the gap. CDR1 is SGHTA, CDR2 FQGNSA, per germline. The CDR3 is 15 residues long. The DNA for the CDR3 is TGTGCCAGCAGCTTGGGCGGGCTCCGCACAGATACGCAGTATTTT. Encoded protein: CASSLGGLRTDTQYF.

This sequence joins TRBV29-1 and TRBJ2-5, with D possibly being TRBD1 or TRBD2 (6 bases each). The ends were cut back, 7 bases at V and 11 bases at J, with 26 bases in the middle. This CDR3 comprises 14 residues. Germline V gives CDR1 SQVTM, CDR2 ANQGSEA. CDR3 sequence: CSASQTAGRGEQYF. CDR3 DNA: TGCAGCGCATCTCAAACGGCGGGAAGGGGGGAGCAGTACTTC.

The J gene is TRBJ1-1, the V gene TRBV7-2; tentatively, D is TRBD1 (5 bases). Germline loops: CDR1 SGHTA, CDR2 FQGNSA. V was cut by 1 base and J by 3 bases, with 12 bases left in between. The CDR3 runs 15 residues. The CDR3 nucleotides read TGTGCCAGCAGCTTAGTAGGTAGGGGCGACACTGAAGCTTTCTTT. It translates to CASSLVGRGDTEAFF.

The gene calls are TRBV29-1 and TRBJ2-2; no definite D call. The CDR3 totals 13 residues. With 1 base removed from V and 7 bases from J, the gap between germline ends came to 10 bases. Germline CDR1 is SQVTM and CDR2 is ANQGSEA. CDR3 bases: TGCAGCGTTGAAGTCGACACTGGCGGGGAGCTGTTTTTT. It codes for CSVEVDTGGELFF.

The chain has TRBV4-3 and TRBJ2-2; D tentatively reads TRBD1 or TRBD2 (5 bases each). The CDR3 is 17 amino acids. Trimming shortened V by 0 bases and J by 6 bases, and 17 bases separated the two germline ends. The germline V gene encodes CDR1 LGHNA and CDR2 YSLEER. For the CDR3, the DNA is TGCGCCAGCAGCCAAGATCCTAAGGGGAGAGGGGCCGGGGAGCTGTTTTTT. It is translated as CASSQDPKGRGAGELFF.

V gene TRBV11-2 combines with J gene TRBJ1-4, with D maybe TRBD1 (5 bases). The germline V gene has CDR1 SGHAT and CDR2 FQNNGV. The CDR3 loop spans 15 amino acids. Trimming took 4 bases from V and 3 from J, leaving 12 bases between them. CDR3 amino acids: CASSWGRSSNEKLFF. The CDR3, as DNA: TGTGCCAGCAGCTGGGGGAGGAGCTCTAATGAAAAACTGTTTTTT.

The chain combines TRBV7-9 with TRBJ2-4; no reliable D call. V lost 2 bases and J 3 bases, leaving 11 bases between the germline ends. CDR1 and CDR2 from the germline V gene are SEHNR and FQNEAQ (reference sequence). The CDR3 is 15 amino acids. CDR3 protein: CASSLPRLVKNIQYF. DNA of the CDR3: TGTGCCAGCAGCTTACCTCGGTTAGTCAAAAACATTCAGTACTTC.

V gene TRBV6-6 combines with J gene TRBJ2-2; 8 bases map to TRBD1. The germline CDR1 and CDR2 sequences are MNHNY and SVGAGI (reference sequence). The J segment lost 1 base and the V segment lost 5 bases, leaving 9 bases of the junction unmatched. The CDR3 has 17 amino acids. CDR3 in amino acids: CASSPSRTGRNTGELFF. The CDR3 DNA reads TGTGCCAGCAGTCCCAGTCGGACAGGGAGGAACACCGGGGAGCTGTTTTTT.

This rearrangement joins TRBV20-1 to TRBJ1-2, with 7 bases lining up with TRBD1. V was clipped by 0 bases and J by 0 bases; unmatched bases: 10. CDR1 is DFQATT, CDR2 SNEGSKA, per germline (reference sequence). This CDR3 has 17 amino acids. Written as DNA, the CDR3 is TGCAGTGCTAGAGACCTGGACGTGGGGACAGCTAACTATGGCTACACCTTC. This encodes CSARDLDVGTANYGYTF.

The table lists this clonotype with a few counts. J is TRBJ2-5 and V is TRBV6-5, with 9 nucleotides matching TRBD2. From germline, CDR1 is MNHEY and CDR2 SVGAGI. The CDR3 loop spans 14 amino acids. The trim removed 7 bases at V and 0 bases at J, leaving 3 bases unmatched. CDR3 amino acids: CASKSGGNQETQYF. CDR3 bases: TGTGCCAGCAAAAGCGGGGGGAACCAAGAGACCCAGTACTTC.

This clonotype was detected only a few times. CDR3 protein: CASSLNSKQETQYF. CDR3 DNA sequence: TGCGCCAGCAGCTTGAACAGTAAGCAAGAGACCCAGTACTTC. This chain links TRBV5-1 with TRBJ2-5; no clear D gene. The length of the CDR3 is 14 residues. The germline V gene encodes CDR1 SGHRS and CDR2 YFSETQ. Trimming shortened V by 1 base and J by 2 bases, and 9 bases separated the two germline ends.

Here the CDR3 reads CASSYSAVSSYEQYF. Here the CDR3 DNA reads TGCGCCAGCAGCTACAGCGCGGTAAGCTCCTACGAGCAGTACTTC. The chain recombines TRBV4-3 with TRBJ2-7; D is unclear. Germline CDR1 and CDR2: LGHNA and YSLEER. This CDR3 spans 15 amino acids. Trimming stripped 5 bases from V and 0 bases from J, with 14 bases between.

The rearrangement uses TRBV7-2 and TRBJ2-2; D is perhaps TRBD2 (7 bases). Germline CDR1 is SGHTA and CDR2 is FQGNSA. The CDR3 extends over 15 amino acids. V shed 3 bases and J shed 6 bases, with 14 bases lying between them. The CDR3: CASSLRGGIAGELFF. CDR3 nucleotides: TGTGCCAGCAGCTTGAGGGGGGGGATCGCCGGGGAGCTGTTTTTT.

The V call is TRBV7-2, the J call TRBJ2-7, with 9 bases identical to TRBD2. The CDR3 covers 16 residues. Germline trimming cut 1 base from V and 10 bases from J; bases unmatched to any gene: 14. Germline CDR1 reads SGHTA; CDR2 reads FQGNSA. The CDR3 DNA sequence: TGTGCCAGCAGCTTAGGGCGGACTAGCGTTTCTTCTACCCAGTACTTC. Encoded protein: CASSLGRTSVSSTQYF.

This chain's CDR3 is CSAMGQGVGEQYF. The CDR3, as DNA: TGCAGTGCTATGGGACAGGGGGTAGGTGAGCAGTACTTC. The rearrangement uses TRBV20-1 and TRBJ2-5; 11 bases line up with TRBD1. CDR1 DFQATT and CDR2 SNEGSKA come from the germline V gene (reference sequence). This CDR3 region has 13 residues. Losses at the gene ends were 4 bases for V and 11 bases for J; bases not matched to a gene: 9.

The chain carries TRBV4-2 and TRBJ2-2, with D unresolved. The V and J ends lost 1 base and 2 bases respectively, with 14 bases between them. The germline CDR1 and CDR2 sequences are LGHNA and YNFKEQ. The CDR3 covers 17 residues. The chain's CDR3 is CASSQGLGTRNTGELFF. For the CDR3, the DNA is TGTGCCAGCAGCCAAGGGCTCGGAACAAGAAACACCGGGGAGCTGTTTTTT.

The CDR3 DNA reads TGCAGTGCTAGAATGGCGGGAGGATCGCGATACGAGCAGTACTTC. Protein sequence: CSARMAGGSRYEQYF. The chain couples TRBV20-1 to TRBJ2-5; 8 bases are a match to TRBD2. The closer fit of TRBJ2-7 to the DNA end suggests the J call may be wrong. Looked up from germline, CDR1 is DFQATT and CDR2 is SNEGSKA (reference sequence). This CDR3 is built from 15 residues.

J is TRBJ1-6 and V is TRBV2; possibly TRBD1 for D (5 bases). Germline-derived CDR1 and CDR2 are SNHLY and FYNNEI. Trimming pared 6 bases from V and 3 bases from J, leaving 24 bases between. This CDR3 has 19 residues. The CDR3 sequence is CASSRRGKNSEIYNSPLHF. CDR3 nucleotide sequence: TGTGCCAGCAGCCGGCGGGGGAAAAACAGTGAAATCTATAATTCACCCCTCCACTTT.

The rearrangement uses TRBV20-1 and TRBJ2-1, with D perhaps TRBD2 (6 bases). The CDR3 runs to 15 residues. CDR1 is DFQATT and CDR2 is SNEGSKA in the germline V gene (reference sequence). The V gene lost 4 bases and the J gene lost 8 bases, with 21 bases spanning the gap. Here the CDR3 reads CSAKRPSVWRDEQFF. The CDR3 DNA sequence: TGCAGTGCTAAGAGGCCTAGCGTATGGAGAGATGAGCAGTTCTTC.

The chain has TRBV6-1 and TRBJ2-7; D gene ambiguous. The CDR3 runs 15 residues. The germline CDR1 and CDR2 sequences are MNHNS and SASEGT. Trimming shortened V by 6 bases and J by 1 base, and 16 bases separated the two germline ends. CDR3 DNA sequence: TGTGCCAGCAGCGCGTACGGAACCCAGTCCTACGAGCAGTACTTC. Its protein product is CASSAYGTQSYEQYF.

This clonotype was seen a handful of times. The chain couples TRBV4-3 to TRBJ1-1; the D is unclear. The ends were cut back, 0 bases at V and 5 bases at J, with 7 bases in the middle. The germline V gene encodes CDR1 LGHNA and CDR2 YSLEER. This CDR3 contains 13 residues. The chain's CDR3 is CASSQEGVTEAFF. The DNA for the CDR3 is TGCGCCAGCAGCCAAGAGGGTGTAACTGAAGCTTTCTTT.

This chain joins TRBV29-1 and TRBJ2-2, with 10 bases identical to TRBD1. The germline V gene encodes CDR1 SQVTM and CDR2 ANQGSEA. The CDR3 loop spans 14 amino acids. The V segment lost 6 bases and the J segment 4 bases; nucleotides outside the gene matches: 5. Written as DNA, the CDR3 is TGCAGCGTGAGCCGGACAGGGGGCACCGGGGAGCTGTTTTTT. Protein sequence: CSVSRTGGTGELFF.

Many counts were recorded for this clonotype. This rearrangement joins TRBV7-4 to TRBJ1-5; D might be TRBD1 (6 bases). Trimming took 1 base from V and 2 from J, leaving 12 bases between them. The CDR3 spans 16 residues. CDR1 is SGHVT and CDR2 is SQSDAQ in the germline V gene. The CDR3 nucleotides read TGTGCCAGCAGCTTAGGCCAGGGGCCGGGCAATCAGCCCCAGCATTTT. Protein sequence: CASSLGQGPGNQPQHF.

V is TRBV11-2 and J is TRBJ2-7; D possibly corresponds to TRBD1 (6 bases). The CDR3 is 15 amino acids. CDR1 is SGHAT and CDR2 is FQNNGV in the germline V gene. The V end lost 1 base, the J end lost 1 base, and 11 bases lay between the germline ends. The CDR3 DNA reads as TGTGCCAGCAGCTTAGTGACAGGATTATCCTACGAGCAGTACTTC. Its protein product is CASSLVTGLSYEQYF.

DNA for the CDR3: TGCAGTGCTAGTGCCGCGGTTCGGGAGACCCAGTACTTC. Its translation is CSASAAVRETQYF. V and J are TRBV20-1 and TRBJ2-5; no firm D call. V was clipped by 3 bases and J by 5 bases, with 13 bases between them. Germline-derived CDR1 and CDR2 are DFQATT and SNEGSKA (reference sequence). The CDR3 totals 13 residues.

There are a few counts of this clonotype. The rearrangement links TRBV28 to TRBJ2-7, with D perhaps matching TRBD1 (5 bases). The germline CDR1 and CDR2 sequences are MDHEN and SYDVKM. Trimming removed 10 bases from V and 0 bases from J, with 13 bases in between. This CDR3 comprises 13 residues. CDR3: CAIGQGSSYEQYF. In DNA, the CDR3 is TGTGCCATCGGACAAGGTAGCTCCTACGAGCAGTACTTC.

The rearrangement links TRBV12-3 or TRBV12-4 to TRBJ1-2, with 7 nucleotides matching TRBD1. The CDR3 totals 16 residues. V trimming: 3 bases; J trimming: 7 bases; junction bases outside the gene matches: 14. The CDR3 here is CASSLEKTGRDCGYTF. CDR3 nucleotide sequence: TGTGCCAGCAGTTTGGAAAAGACAGGGAGGGACTGTGGCTACACCTTC.

The chain is built from TRBV7-8 and TRBJ2-2, with 8 bases aligning to TRBD2. This CDR3 contains 15 residues. Germline V gene data show CDR1 as SGHVS and CDR2 as FQNEAQ. V shed 0 bases and J 6 bases; nucleotides not matched to a gene: 3. CDR3 DNA sequence: TGTGCCAGCAGCTTAGCGCGGGGGGCATCCGGGGAGCTGTTTTTT. It translates to CASSLARGASGELFF.

This clonotype was observed a handful of times. The chain couples TRBV7-9 to TRBJ2-1, with a weak D call TRBD2 (5 bases). The V gene's germline CDR1 is SEHNR and CDR2 FQNEAQ (reference sequence). V lost 5 bases and J 6 bases, leaving 17 bases between the germline ends. CDR3 size: 15 residues. CDR3 residues: CASSPRDTDLNEQFF. The CDR3 region has the DNA TGTGCCAGCAGCCCCCGGGATACTGACCTCAATGAGCAGTTCTTC.

The chain couples TRBV20-1 to TRBJ1-5, with D possibly matching TRBD1 (5 bases). The germline gives CDR1 DFQATT, CDR2 SNEGSKA (reference sequence). The CDR3 has 14 residues. Trimming removed 3 bases from V and 4 bases from J, with 13 bases in between. The CDR3 sequence is CSARAGSGNQPQHF. Written as DNA, the CDR3 is TGCAGTGCTAGGGCAGGGTCAGGGAATCAGCCCCAGCATTTT.